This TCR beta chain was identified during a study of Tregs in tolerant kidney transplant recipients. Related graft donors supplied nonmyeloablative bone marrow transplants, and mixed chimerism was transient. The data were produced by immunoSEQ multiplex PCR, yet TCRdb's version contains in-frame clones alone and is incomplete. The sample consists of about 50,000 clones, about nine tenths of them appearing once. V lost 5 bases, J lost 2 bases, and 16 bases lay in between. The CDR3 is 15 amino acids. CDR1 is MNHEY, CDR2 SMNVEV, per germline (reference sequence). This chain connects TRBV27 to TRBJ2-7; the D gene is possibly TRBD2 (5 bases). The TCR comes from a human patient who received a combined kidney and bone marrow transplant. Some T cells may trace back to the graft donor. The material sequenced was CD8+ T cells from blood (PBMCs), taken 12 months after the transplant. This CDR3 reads CASSPKGRVAYEQYF. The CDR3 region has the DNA TGTGCCAGCAGTCCGAAAGGGAGAGTTGCCTACGAGCAGTACTTC.